One sample yielded the 13 T cell receptor beta chains listed below, sequenced in a study of T cell responses to AZD1222 COVID-19 vaccine. The repertoire was sequenced with immunoSEQ multiplex PCR; TCRdb's copy has only in-frame clones and lacks some. This table holds some 140,000 clones, approximately 88% found once. Sequencing used peripheral blood, obtained on day 0 of AZD1222 vaccination. These receptor sequences come from an adult in good health.

The chain has TRBV6-6 and TRBJ1-1; 7 bases agree with TRBD1. CDR3 length: 16 amino acids. The V and J ends lost 9 bases and 4 bases, in that order; junction bases with no gene match: 17. In germline, CDR1 is MNHNY, CDR2 SVGAGI (reference sequence). CDR3 sequence (DNA): TGTGCCAGTAATCCGTTAAACAGGGGAGACAGCACTGAAGCTTTCTTT. Its protein product is CASNPLNRGDSTEAFF.

In the case of this clone: Within the sample, other DNA sequences also encode this same CDR3. This chain's CDR3 is CASSSRSSGNTIYF. The CDR3 DNA reads as TGTGCCAGCAGCTCTCGTAGCTCTGGAAACACCATATATTTT. The J gene is TRBJ1-3, the V gene TRBV5-4, with no clear D. The V gene lost 3 bases and the J gene lost 0 bases, with 7 bases spanning the gap. Germline-derived CDR1 and CDR2 are SGHNT and YYREEE (reference sequence). The CDR3 is 14 residues long.

J is TRBJ1-2 and V is TRBV12-3 or TRBV12-4; D gene unclear. This CDR3 is 13 amino acids long. The germline V and J ends were trimmed by 5 bases and 5 bases, with 12 bases remaining between them. The DNA for the CDR3 is TGTGCCAGCAGTGTTACGGTTAATTATGGCTACACCTTC. It translates to CASSVTVNYGYTF.

The CDR3 reads CASSLGRGGSQTPDTQYF. DNA for the CDR3: TGCGCCAGCAGCTTGGGCCGGGGGGGCTCCCAGACTCCAGATACGCAGTATTTT. The chain carries TRBV5-1 and TRBJ2-3; 8 bases line up with TRBD2. J was trimmed by 4 bases and V by 0 bases; bases with no gene match: 13. The germline gives CDR1 SGHRS, CDR2 YFSETQ. The CDR3 is made up of 18 amino acids.

This clone was picked up a small number of times. The chain links TRBV9 to TRBJ1-4; perhaps TRBD1 as D (5 bases). Trimming left V 0 bases short and J 5 bases short, with 11 bases between. This CDR3 has 15 amino acids. Germline lookup yields CDR1 SGDLS and CDR2 YYNGEE. The CDR3 reads CASSVDAGGNEKLFF. In DNA, the CDR3 is TGTGCCAGCAGCGTAGATGCCGGGGGGAATGAAAAACTGTTTTTT. Variable domain in full (rest from reference TRBV9 and TRBJ1-4): DSGVTQTPKHLITATGQRVTLRCSPRSGDLSVYWYQQSLDQGLQFLIQYYNGEERAKGNILERFSAQQFPDLHSELNLSSLELGDSALYFCASSVDAGGNEKLFFGSGTQLSVL.

The table lists this clone with a few counts. V gene TRBV5-5 combines with J gene TRBJ1-1; D not resolved. Germline lookup yields CDR1 SGHKS and CDR2 YYEKEE (reference sequence). The CDR3 is 11 residues long. The V end lost 6 bases, the J end lost 2 bases, and 5 bases lay between the germline ends. For the CDR3, the DNA is TGTGCCAGCAACCTCAACACTGAAGCTTTCTTT. Amino acids: CASNLNTEAFF.

V is TRBV5-5 and J is TRBJ1-1, with TRBD1 matching over 8 bases. Germline trimming cut 4 bases from V and 6 bases from J; bases unmatched to any gene: 5. CDR1 is SGHKS, CDR2 YYEKEE, per germline (reference sequence). The CDR3 spans 13 residues. CDR3 sequence reads: CASSLTGAAEAFF. CDR3 DNA: TGTGCCAGCAGCCTGACAGGGGCGGCTGAAGCTTTCTTT. Using reference TRBV5-5 and TRBJ1-1 for the parts outside the CDR3, the full variable domain is DAGVTQSPTHLIKTRGQQVTLRCSPISGHKSVSWYQQVLGQGPQFIFQYYEKEERGRGNFPDRFSARQFPNYSSELNVNALLLGDSALYLCASSLTGAAEAFFGQGTRLTVV.

The chain couples TRBV28 to TRBJ1-3, with 7 bases lining up with TRBD1. Per germline, CDR1 MDHEN and CDR2 SYDVKM. The CDR3 sequence is 15 residues long. CDR3 nucleotides: TGTCCAACAGCAGAGGGACAGTCCCTAAGAAACACCATATATTTT. The encoded protein is CPTAEGQSLRNTIYF.

The CDR3 bases are TGTGCCACCAGTGAGGCCCGGGCGTCTGGAAACACCATATATTTT. It translates to CATSEARASGNTIYF. This sequence joins TRBV24-1 and TRBJ1-3; D is ambiguous. This CDR3 has 15 residues. CDR1 and CDR2 (germline): KGHDR, SFDVKD. V was pared by 4 bases and J by 1 base, with 10 bases between.

V usage is TRBV5-4 and J usage is TRBJ1-1, with 11 positions matching TRBD1. Germline CDR1 reads SGHNT; CDR2 reads YYREEE (reference sequence). CDR3 size: 15 residues. V lost 5 bases, J lost 5 bases, and 8 bases stayed unmatched. CDR3 in amino acids: CASSRWTGGPTEAFF. The CDR3 DNA reads TGTGCCAGCAGTCGTTGGACAGGGGGCCCGACTGAAGCTTTCTTT.

This clone has just one count. The genes are TRBV15 and TRBJ2-2, with 8 bases fitting TRBD2. The CDR3 has 17 amino acids. J lost 4 bases, V lost 1 base, and 8 bases had no gene match. Germline V lookup: CDR1 LNHNV, CDR2 YYDKDF (reference sequence). The CDR3 sequence is CATSRAPGLVGTGELFF. Here the CDR3 DNA reads TGTGCCACCAGCAGAGCCCCGGGACTAGTGGGCACCGGGGAGCTGTTTTTT.

This chain connects TRBV5-6 to TRBJ1-1, with no clear D. The CDR3 has 14 amino acids. The germline V gene encodes CDR1 SGHDT and CDR2 YYEEEE. Trimming pared 1 base from V and 1 base from J, leaving 8 bases between. CDR3 in amino acids: CASSLTVKNTEAFF. The CDR3 DNA is TGTGCCAGCAGCTTGACAGTTAAGAACACTGAAGCTTTCTTT.

The V and J genes are TRBV28 and TRBJ1-2; D not resolved. Germline CDR1 reads MDHEN; CDR2 reads SYDVKM. This CDR3 comprises 12 residues. V shed 2 bases and J shed 8 bases, with 9 bases lying between them. DNA of the CDR3: TGTGCCAGCAGTTTAATAGGGAAAGGCTACACCTTC. Protein sequence: CASSLIGKGYTF.